The rows below give T cell receptor beta chains drawn from one sample of a study of T cell responses to AZD1222 COVID-19 vaccine. Measured with immunoSEQ multiplex PCR; TCRdb has only the in-frame clones, and not every one. This sample carries 100,000 to 150,000 clones, around 85% of them seen once, and the ten largest clones take roughly 4%. This material consisted of peripheral blood, taken 28 days after the second AZD1222 dose. These receptors came from an adult who received the AZD1222 COVID-19 vaccine. Both conserved end residues are part of each CDR3. Fields, in order: clone size, D gene, V gene, J gene, CDR3 DNA, CDR3 protein. D genes are given only for firm matches. Only some rows state a clone size, as once, few, many or a class for expanded clones.

>NA|NA|TRBV18|TRBJ1-1
TGTGCCAGCTCACCTAAACAGGGCGCGGTCACTGAAGCTTTCTTT
CASSPKQGAVTEAFF
>NA|NA|TRBV27|TRBJ1-6
TGTGCCAGCAGGCCCCGCGGACAAAACTATAATTCACCCCTCCACTTT
CASRPRGQNYNSPLHF
>few|NA|TRBV5-1|TRBJ1-4
TGCGCCAGCAGCTTTGACGACAGAGATAATGAAAAACTGTTTTTT
CASSFDDRDNEKLFF
>NA|NA|TRBV6-5|TRBJ2-1
TGTGCCAGCAGCCACGGGACTGTAGAAAACAATGAGCAGTTCTTC
CASSHGTVENNEQFF
>NA|TRBD1|TRBV6-5|TRBJ1-6
TGTGCCAGCAGCCGGGACAGGGGGCAAGCTTCACCCCTCCACTTT
CASSRDRGQASPLHF
>NA|TRBD2|TRBV6-2/TRBV6-3|TRBJ2-7
TGTGCCAGCAGTTACCCCGTGGGAGGGGTCGTGGGCGAGCAGTACTTC
CASSYPVGGVVGEQYF
>NA|TRBD2|TRBV6-2/TRBV6-3|TRBJ2-7
TGTGCCAGCAGCGAGGGGTGGCGGGGACTACTGGACGAGCAGTACTTC
CASSEGWRGLLDEQYF
>NA|TRBD2|TRBV30|TRBJ2-5
TGTGCCTGGAGACCCGGGGGGGAGACCCAGTACTTC
CAWRPGGETQYF
>NA|NA|TRBV7-2|TRBJ2-5
TGTGCCAGCAGCTTTCGGTCGGTACAAGAGACCCAGTACTTC
CASSFRSVQETQYF
>NA|NA|TRBV5-1|TRBJ2-2
TGCGCCAGCAGCAGCGCGAACACCGGGGAGCTGTTTTTT
CASSSANTGELFF
>NA|NA|TRBV4-2|TRBJ1-3
TGTGCCAGCAGCCAAGATTCCAGGGGAACTGGAAACACCATATATTTT
CASSQDSRGTGNTIYF
>NA|NA|TRBV7-9|TRBJ1-2
TGTGCCAGCAGACCACAGGTCAACTATGGCTACACCTTC
CASRPQVNYGYTF
>few|NA|TRBV28|TRBJ1-1
TGTGCCAGCCGGCGGGTTGCGGTCGAAGCTTTCTTT
CASRRVAVEAFF
>NA|NA|TRBV7-2|TRBJ1-3
TGTGCCAGCAGTCTCTCAACTAGGATCTCTGGAAACACCATATATTTT
CASSLSTRISGNTIYF
>NA|NA|TRBV30|TRBJ2-1
TGTGCCTGGGGGCCCAGCTCCTACAATGAGCAGTTCTTC
CAWGPSSYNEQFF
>NA|TRBD2|TRBV5-5|TRBJ2-5
TGTGCCAGCAGCTTGAATCTCGGACTAGCGGTGATGCAAGAGACCCAGTACTTC
CASSLNLGLAVMQETQYF
>NA|NA|TRBV4-2|TRBJ2-7
TGTGCCAGCAGCCAAGAAGTGGGCCAACTTCTTTCCTACGAGCAGTACTTC
CASSQEVGQLLSYEQYF
>NA|NA|TRBV3-1/TRBV3-2|TRBJ2-5
TGTGCCAGCAGCCAAGTCGGAACAGCCCAGTACTTC
CASSQVGTAQYF
>NA|NA|TRBV15|TRBJ1-5
TGTGCCACCAGCAGAGATCTAAGTGCTGCCGGGCCCCAGCATTTT
CATSRDLSAAGPQHF
>NA|NA|TRBV7-8|TRBJ1-3
TGTGCCAGCAGCCTCCAACAGGAATCCATATATTTT
CASSLQQESIYF
>NA|TRBD2|TRBV29-1|TRBJ2-1
TGCAGCGTAGAACTAGCGGGGGGAACCAATGAGCAGTTCTTC
CSVELAGGTNEQFF
>NA|NA|TRBV6-5|TRBJ2-5
TGTGCCAGCAGTATAGACCTTCTTGGTAGGGAGACCCAGTACTTC
CASSIDLLGRETQYF
>NA|NA|TRBV6-4|TRBJ1-1
TGTGCCAGCAGTGCCTCGCGTAACGGGAACACTGAAGCTTTCTTT
CASSASRNGNTEAFF
>once|NA|TRBV10-3|TRBJ1-4
TGTGCCATCAGTGGACAGCCTACCGGGGCTAATGAAAAACTGTTTTTT
CAISGQPTGANEKLFF
>NA|TRBD2|TRBV18|TRBJ2-6
TGTGCCAGCTCCGCTAGACTAGCGGGGGGACACAAAGAGACCTCTGGGGCCAACGTCCTGACTTTC
CASSARLAGGHKETSGANVLTF
>NA|TRBD1|TRBV9|TRBJ2-3
TGTGCCAGCAGCGTCAGGGGGGATACGCAGTATTTT
CASSVRGDTQYF
>NA|TRBD1|TRBV15|TRBJ2-7
TGTGCCACCAGCAGTAGATACCAGGGGGAGAGCTTTAAGAGCTCCTACGAGCAGTACTTC
CATSSRYQGESFKSSYEQYF
>NA|NA|TRBV19|TRBJ1-2
TGTGCCAGTAGTATGATTATGAGAGACGGTGCGTCGGTTGGCTACACCTTC
CASSMIMRDGASVGYTF
>NA|NA|TRBV27|TRBJ1-3
TGTGCCAGCAGTTTAGGGGGGCTGAGAAACACCATATATTTT
CASSLGGLRNTIYF
>NA|NA|TRBV6-2/TRBV6-3|TRBJ1-4
TGTGCCAGCAGTTACTCGATTAATGAAAAACTGTTTTTT
CASSYSINEKLFF
>NA|NA|TRBV5-5|TRBJ2-5
TGTGCCAGCAGACACGGTAGGGAAGAGACCCAGTACTTC
CASRHGREETQYF
>NA|NA|TRBV24-1|TRBJ1-1
TGTGCCACCAGTGATGCGCAGTCTTTTGGTATTGCTGAAGCTTTCTTT
CATSDAQSFGIAEAFF
>once|NA|TRBV28|TRBJ1-5
TGTGCCAGCAGTGTACCAGGGGCCAAAGGCAATCAGCCCCAGCATTTT
CASSVPGAKGNQPQHF
>NA|NA|TRBV4-2|TRBJ1-3
TGTGCCAGCAGCCCTTCCCGCTACACTTCGGAAAACACCATATATTTT
CASSPSRYTSENTIYF
>NA|NA|TRBV11-3|TRBJ2-5
TGTGCCAGCAGCTTACAGGGAGGCCAAGAGACCCAGTACTTC
CASSLQGGQETQYF
>NA|TRBD1|TRBV9|TRBJ1-2
TGTGCCAGCAGCGTAGAGACAGGGACCTATGGCTACACCTTC
CASSVETGTYGYTF
>NA|TRBD1|TRBV20-1|TRBJ1-2
TGCAGTGCTAGTGGGACAGGTGATGGGTATGGCTACACCTTC
CSASGTGDGYGYTF
>NA|TRBD2|TRBV18|TRBJ2-3
TGTGCCAGCTCACCGGGACTAGCGGGAGGGGCAGATACGCAGTATTTT
CASSPGLAGGADTQYF
>NA|NA|TRBV2|TRBJ2-3
TGTGCCAGCAGTCCCACCTGGGGGGCTTCTAGCACAGATACGCAGTATTTT
CASSPTWGASSTDTQYF
>NA|NA|TRBV5-6|TRBJ2-7
TGTGCCAGCAGCTTTGACGACGGATCCTACGAGCAGTACTTC
CASSFDDGSYEQYF
>NA|TRBD1|TRBV10-3|TRBJ1-2
TGTGCCAGCAGAAGACAGGGCGGGGACTATGGCTACACCTTC
CASRRQGGDYGYTF
>NA|TRBD1|TRBV28|TRBJ1-5
TGTGCCAGCAGTTCCGGACAGGGAGTGGGTCAGCCCCAGCATTTT
CASSSGQGVGQPQHF
>NA|NA|TRBV13|TRBJ2-1
TGTGCCAGCAGCAAGGGTCCGCTTCTAGCCGGCAATGAGCAGTTCTTC
CASSKGPLLAGNEQFF
>NA|NA|TRBV21-1|TRBJ1-5
TGTGCCAGCAGCAAAGCGCGGCCCGTTGGCAATCAGCCCCAGCATTTT
CASSKARPVGNQPQHF
>NA|NA|TRBV3-1/TRBV3-2|TRBJ1-6
TGTGCCAGCAGCCAAGGTGGAGTCAGGGCATCACCCCTCCACTTT
CASSQGGVRASPLHF
>NA|TRBD2|TRBV11-2|TRBJ2-1
TGTGCCAGCAGCTTAGCAGGGACTAGCGGGGGGGCCGAGCAGTTCTTC
CASSLAGTSGGAEQFF